The clone carrying this T cell receptor beta chain came up a few times. What it binds is unknown. The data stem from a study of T-cell memory formation after mild COVID-19. General study findings and limits: That cross-reactive memory joined was suggested by some responding clones appearing in pre-infection memory.

TCRdb re-derived calls from the 5' RACE reads in MiXCR, one entry per CDR3 protein. The data contain 150,000 or so distinct CDR3 sequences, about 15% of them singletons. The sequenced material came from PBMCs or a T cell subset sorted from them (not recorded which). The sequence derives from an adult woman who had mild COVID-19 (a few samples of this study predate the infection). Cell type and time point are not known.

Written as DNA, the CDR3 is TGTGCCATCAGTGACGACACTTCACTCTACGAGCAGTACTTC. Translating gives CAISDDTSLYEQYF. The rearrangement links TRBV10-3 to TRBJ2-7, with D hard to call. Germline CDR1 reads ENHRY; CDR2 reads SYGVKD. This CDR3 is built from 14 residues. Trimming stripped 3 bases from V and 3 bases from J, with 12 bases between.